This T cell receptor (beta chain) is drawn from a study of beta chain features in type 1 diabetes. All of the isolated RNA was reverse transcribed, so expressed TCRB transcripts were sequenced. An average of about 3.6 million reads was obtained for naive, central memory and regulatory T cell samples. Measured with immunoSEQ multiplex PCR; TCRdb has only the in-frame clones, and not every one. The sample consists of about 230,000 clones, around 10% of them appearing once. This clone showed up just a few times. The junction had 7 bases not matched to a gene; V was cut back by 8 bases and J by 3 bases. Germline V gene data show CDR1 as GTSNPN and CDR2 as SVGIG (reference sequence). CDR3 length: 15 amino acids.

Material for sequencing was naive CD4+ T cells from blood. This TCR was sampled from a woman aged 18-35 years in good health. The rearrangement links TRBV30 to TRBJ2-1; 13 bases line up with TRBD2. The CDR3 DNA sequence: TGTGCCGGGACTAGCGGGACTAATAACTACAATGAGCAGTTCTTC. This sequence encodes CAGTSGTNNYNEQFF.